One and the same sample provided the 10 T cell receptor beta chains below, sequenced in a study of Graves' ophthalmopathy and Graves' hyperthyroidism. The sequenced template was RNA, covering the TCR beta CDR3 region. Second-round multiplex PCR followed a first-round RT-PCR using HTBI primers. Via MiXCR, TCRdb re-called the multiplex PCR reads, giving one row per CDR3 protein. The profile shows about 740,000 distinct CDR3 sequences, 40% of them singletons. The source material was peripheral blood. The receptors originated from an adult man with Graves' ophthalmopathy.

This clonotype showed up just a few times. The chain recombines TRBV20-1 with TRBJ2-5; 9 bases map to TRBD2. J was trimmed by 5 bases and V by 4 bases; bases with no gene match: 11. The CDR3 covers 15 residues. Per germline, CDR1 DFQATT and CDR2 SNEGSKA (reference sequence). The CDR3, as DNA: TGCAGTGCTACGAAGCGCGGGAGGGCGTGGGAGACCCAGTACTTC. Its translation: CSATKRGRAWETQYF.

This clonotype was seen repeatedly, ten times or more. The chain recombines TRBV2 with TRBJ1-2; TRBD1 aligns across 10 bases. Germline loops: CDR1 SNHLY, CDR2 FYNNEI. Unmatched junction bases numbered 6, after V lost 3 bases and J lost 5 bases. The CDR3 loop spans 15 amino acids. This CDR3 reads CASSDMTGGRYGYTF. DNA for the CDR3: TGTGCCAGCAGTGACATGACAGGGGGCAGGTATGGCTACACCTTC.

This clonotype has just a few counts. The chain links TRBV6-1 to TRBJ1-1, with 8 nucleotides matching TRBD1. Looked up from germline, CDR1 is MNHNS and CDR2 is SASEGT. The CDR3 contains 15 residues. Germline trimming cut 5 bases from V and 4 bases from J; bases unmatched to any gene: 9. The CDR3 loop is CASSYSGGLSTEAFF. CDR3 coding DNA: TGTGCCAGCAGTTACTCAGGGGGCTTGAGCACTGAAGCTTTCTTT.

V is TRBV7-6 and J is TRBJ1-3; 7 nucleotides line up with TRBD1. The V and J ends lost 1 base and 3 bases, in that order; junction bases with no gene match: 9. From germline, CDR1 is SGHVS and CDR2 FNYEAQ. This CDR3 comprises 17 residues. This CDR3 reads CASSLVPRTGVGNTIYF. CDR3 in DNA: TGTGCCAGCAGCTTAGTCCCTAGAACAGGGGTTGGAAACACCATATATTTT.

The rearrangement links TRBV15 to TRBJ2-7; possible D gene TRBD1, 6 bases. This CDR3 is 13 amino acids long. V was cut by 0 bases and J by 8 bases, with 11 bases left in between. Per germline, CDR1 LNHNV and CDR2 YYDKDF (reference sequence). CDR3 in DNA: TGTGCCACCAGCAGAGATCCCCAGGGGAAGCAGTACTTC. Amino acid sequence: CATSRDPQGKQYF.

The genes are TRBV10-3 and TRBJ1-1; the match to TRBD1 covers 9 bases. V gave up 9 bases and J gave up 4 bases; unmatched junction bases: 3. The CDR3 loop spans 12 amino acids. Germline V gene sequence: CDR1 ENHRY, CDR2 SYGVKD. The CDR3 DNA follows: TGTGCCATGGGACAGGGCGGCACTGAAGCTTTCTTT. It yields the protein CAMGQGGTEAFF.

This clonotype appeared a few times. The V and J genes are TRBV9 and TRBJ2-6, with 7 bases lining up with TRBD1. CDR1 and CDR2 (germline): SGDLS, YYNGEE. The V segment lost 7 bases and the J segment 2 bases; nucleotides outside the gene matches: 9. This CDR3 contains 16 residues. In DNA, the CDR3 is TGTGCCAGCGGCCGGGACAGCCTAACTGGGGCCAACGTCCTGACTTTC. Amino acids: CASGRDSLTGANVLTF.

This clonotype was seen at least ten times. The chain employs TRBV9 and TRBJ1-6; a weak D match, TRBD1 (6 bases). Germline loops: CDR1 SGDLS, CDR2 YYNGEE. This CDR3 contains 12 residues. V was shortened by 4 bases and J by 9 bases, with 8 bases between the two germline ends. The DNA of the CDR3 is TGTGCCAGCAGCCACAGGGTTTCACCCCTCCACTTT. It codes for CASSHRVSPLHF. Using reference TRBV9 and TRBJ1-6 for the parts outside the CDR3, the full variable domain is DSGVTQTPKHLITATGQRVTLRCSPRSGDLSVYWYQQSLDQGLQFLIQYYNGEERAKGNILERFSAQQFPDLHSELNLSSLELGDSALYFCASSHRVSPLHFGNGTRLTVT.

This clonotype was recorded many times. The chain couples TRBV20-1 to TRBJ2-7; no reliable D call. Germline values: CDR1 DFQATT, CDR2 SNEGSKA (reference sequence). Trimming left V 5 bases short and J 7 bases short, with 9 bases between. There are 10 residues in the CDR3. The CDR3 region is CSAPMGEQYF. CDR3 sequence (DNA): TGCAGTGCTCCCATGGGGGAGCAGTACTTC.

The chain recombines TRBV7-9 with TRBJ1-4; D is unclear. V lost 5 bases to trimming and J lost 7 bases, with 11 bases between them. This CDR3 is 13 amino acids long. CDR1 is SEHNR and CDR2 is FQNEAQ in the germline V gene (reference sequence). The chain's CDR3 is CASSPIRFEKLFF. In nucleotides, the CDR3 is TGTGCCAGCAGCCCTATCCGTTTTGAAAAACTGTTTTTT.